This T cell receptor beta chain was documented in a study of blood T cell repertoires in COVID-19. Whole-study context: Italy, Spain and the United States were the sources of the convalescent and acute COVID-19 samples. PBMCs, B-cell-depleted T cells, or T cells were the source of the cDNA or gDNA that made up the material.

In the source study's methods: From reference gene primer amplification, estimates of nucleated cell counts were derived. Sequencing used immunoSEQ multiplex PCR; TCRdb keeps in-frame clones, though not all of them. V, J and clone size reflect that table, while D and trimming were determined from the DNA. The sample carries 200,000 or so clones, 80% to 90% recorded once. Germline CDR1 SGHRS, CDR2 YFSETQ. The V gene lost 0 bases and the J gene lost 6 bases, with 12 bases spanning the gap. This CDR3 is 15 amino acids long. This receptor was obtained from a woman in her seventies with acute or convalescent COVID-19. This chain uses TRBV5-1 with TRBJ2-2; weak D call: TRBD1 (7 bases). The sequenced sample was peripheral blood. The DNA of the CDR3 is TGCGCCAGCAGCTTGGAGGGCAGGGGGGCCGGGGAGCTGTTTTTT. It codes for CASSLEGRGAGELFF.